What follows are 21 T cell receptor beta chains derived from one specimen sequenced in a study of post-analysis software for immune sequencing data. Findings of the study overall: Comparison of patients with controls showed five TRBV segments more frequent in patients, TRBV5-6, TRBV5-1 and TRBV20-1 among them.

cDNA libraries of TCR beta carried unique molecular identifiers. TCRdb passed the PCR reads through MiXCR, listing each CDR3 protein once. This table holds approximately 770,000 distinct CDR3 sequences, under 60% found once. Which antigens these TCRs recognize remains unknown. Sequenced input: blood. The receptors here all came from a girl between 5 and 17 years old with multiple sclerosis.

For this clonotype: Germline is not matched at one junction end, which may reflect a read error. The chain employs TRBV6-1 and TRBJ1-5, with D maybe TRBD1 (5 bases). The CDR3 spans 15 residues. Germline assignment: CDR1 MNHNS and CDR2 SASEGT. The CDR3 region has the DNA TGTGCCAGCAGGGAAATGACAGTGAGCAATCAGCCCCTGCATTTT. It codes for CASREMTVSNQPLHF.

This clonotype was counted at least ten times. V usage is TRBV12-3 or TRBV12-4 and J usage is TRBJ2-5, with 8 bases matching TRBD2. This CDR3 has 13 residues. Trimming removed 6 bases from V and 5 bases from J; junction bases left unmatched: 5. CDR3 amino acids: CASSLGRGETQYF. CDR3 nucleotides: TGTGCCAGCAGCCTCGGGAGGGGGGAGACCCAGTACTTC.

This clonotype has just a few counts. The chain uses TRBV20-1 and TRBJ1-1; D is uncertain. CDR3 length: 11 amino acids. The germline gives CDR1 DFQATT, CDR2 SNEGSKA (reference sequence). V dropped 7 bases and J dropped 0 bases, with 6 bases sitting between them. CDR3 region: CSGLLNTEAFF. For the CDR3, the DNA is TGCAGTGGTCTACTGAACACTGAAGCTTTCTTT.

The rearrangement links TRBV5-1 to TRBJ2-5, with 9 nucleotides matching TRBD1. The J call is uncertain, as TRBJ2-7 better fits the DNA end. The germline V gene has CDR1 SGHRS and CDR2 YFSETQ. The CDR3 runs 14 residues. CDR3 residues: CASSLTQGAHEQYF. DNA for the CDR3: TGCGCCAGCAGCTTGACACAGGGGGCACACGAGCAGTACTTC.

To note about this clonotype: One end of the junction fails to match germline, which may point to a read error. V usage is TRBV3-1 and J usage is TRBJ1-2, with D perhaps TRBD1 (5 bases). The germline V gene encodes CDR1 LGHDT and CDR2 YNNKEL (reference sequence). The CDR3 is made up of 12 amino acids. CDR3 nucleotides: TGTGCCACCGGCCGGGGGAACTGTGGCTACACCTTC. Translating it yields CATGRGNCGYTF.

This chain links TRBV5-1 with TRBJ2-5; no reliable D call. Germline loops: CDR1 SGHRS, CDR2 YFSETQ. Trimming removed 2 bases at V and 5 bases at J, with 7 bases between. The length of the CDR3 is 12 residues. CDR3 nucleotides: TGCGCCAGCAGCTTTGATTTGGAGACCCAGTACTTC. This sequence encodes CASSFDLETQYF.

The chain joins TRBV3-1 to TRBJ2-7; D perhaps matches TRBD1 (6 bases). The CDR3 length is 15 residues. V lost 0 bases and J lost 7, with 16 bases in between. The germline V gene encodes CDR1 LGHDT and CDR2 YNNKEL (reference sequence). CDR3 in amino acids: CASSQDVGAYNEQYF. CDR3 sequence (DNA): TGTGCCAGCAGCCAAGATGTGGGGGCCTACAATGAGCAGTACTTC.

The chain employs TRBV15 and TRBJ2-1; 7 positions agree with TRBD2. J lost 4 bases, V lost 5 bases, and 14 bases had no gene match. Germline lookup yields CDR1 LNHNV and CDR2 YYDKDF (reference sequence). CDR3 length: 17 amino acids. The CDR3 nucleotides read TGTGCCACCAGCTCCCCTGGCAAGCGGGGAATTTACAATGAGCAGTTCTTC. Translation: CATSSPGKRGIYNEQFF.

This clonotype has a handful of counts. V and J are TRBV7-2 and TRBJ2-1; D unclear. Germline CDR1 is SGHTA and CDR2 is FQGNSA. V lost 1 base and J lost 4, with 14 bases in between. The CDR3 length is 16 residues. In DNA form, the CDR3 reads TGTGCCAGCAGCTTAGGAATCCTCGGACCTTACAATGAGCAGTTCTTC. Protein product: CASSLGILGPYNEQFF. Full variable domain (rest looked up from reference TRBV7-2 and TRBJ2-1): GAGVSQSPSNKVTEKGKDVELRCDPISGHTALYWYRQSLGQGLEFLIYFQGNSAPDKSGLPSDRFSAERTGGSVSTLTIQRTQQEDSAVYLCASSLGILGPYNEQFFGPGTRLTVL.

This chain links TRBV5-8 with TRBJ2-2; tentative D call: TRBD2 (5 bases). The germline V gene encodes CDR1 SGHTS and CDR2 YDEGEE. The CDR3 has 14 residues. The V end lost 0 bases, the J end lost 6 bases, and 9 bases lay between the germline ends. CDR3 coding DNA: TGTGCCAGCAGCTTGGGCTCGAGGGCCGGGGAGCTGTTTTTT. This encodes CASSLGSRAGELFF.

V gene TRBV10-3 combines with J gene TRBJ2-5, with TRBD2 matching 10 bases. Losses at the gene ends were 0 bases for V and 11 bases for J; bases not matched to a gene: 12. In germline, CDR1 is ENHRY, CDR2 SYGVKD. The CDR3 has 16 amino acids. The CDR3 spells CAISESASGSSNEQYF. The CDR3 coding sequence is TGTGCCATCAGTGAGTCGGCTAGCGGGAGTTCAAATGAGCAGTACTTC.

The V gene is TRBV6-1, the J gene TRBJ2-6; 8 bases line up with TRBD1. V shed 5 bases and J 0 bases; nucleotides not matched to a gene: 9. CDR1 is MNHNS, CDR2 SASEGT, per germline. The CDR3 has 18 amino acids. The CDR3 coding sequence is TGTGCCAGCAGTATCCGGACAGGGCGGTTCTCTGGGGCCAACGTCCTGACTTTC. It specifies CASSIRTGRFSGANVLTF.

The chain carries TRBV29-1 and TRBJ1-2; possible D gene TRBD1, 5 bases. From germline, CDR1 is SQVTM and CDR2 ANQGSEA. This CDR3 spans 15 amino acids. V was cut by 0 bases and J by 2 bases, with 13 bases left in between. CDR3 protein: CSVEDGVGGNYGYTF. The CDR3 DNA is TGCAGCGTTGAAGATGGTGTCGGGGGGAACTATGGCTACACCTTC.

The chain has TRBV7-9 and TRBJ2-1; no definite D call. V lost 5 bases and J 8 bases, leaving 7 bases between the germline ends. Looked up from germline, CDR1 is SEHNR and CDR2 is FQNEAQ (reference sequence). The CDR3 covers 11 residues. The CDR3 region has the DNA TGTGCCAGCAGCCCCGCGTATGAGCAGTTCTTC. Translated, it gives CASSPAYEQFF.

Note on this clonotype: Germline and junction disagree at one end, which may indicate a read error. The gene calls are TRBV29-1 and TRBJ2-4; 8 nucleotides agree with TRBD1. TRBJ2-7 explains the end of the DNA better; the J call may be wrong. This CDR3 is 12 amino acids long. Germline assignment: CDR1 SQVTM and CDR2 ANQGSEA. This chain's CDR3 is CSVEDRGDEQYF. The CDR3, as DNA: TGCAGTGTTGAAGACAGGGGAGACGAGCAGTACTTC.

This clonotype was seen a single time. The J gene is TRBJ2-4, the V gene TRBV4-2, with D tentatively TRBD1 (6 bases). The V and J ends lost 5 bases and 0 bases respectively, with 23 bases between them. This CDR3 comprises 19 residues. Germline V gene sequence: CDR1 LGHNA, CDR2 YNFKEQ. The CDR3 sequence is CASSSCLDSDQLAKNIQYF. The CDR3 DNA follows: TGTGCCAGCAGCTCATGTCTGGACAGCGACCAACTAGCCAAAAACATTCAGTACTTC.

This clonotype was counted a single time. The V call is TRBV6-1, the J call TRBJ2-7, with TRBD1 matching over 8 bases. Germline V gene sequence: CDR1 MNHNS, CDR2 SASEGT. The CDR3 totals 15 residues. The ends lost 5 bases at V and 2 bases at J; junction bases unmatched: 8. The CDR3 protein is CASSPRTGTAYEQYF. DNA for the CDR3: TGTGCCAGCAGTCCCAGGACAGGGACTGCCTACGAGCAGTACTTC.

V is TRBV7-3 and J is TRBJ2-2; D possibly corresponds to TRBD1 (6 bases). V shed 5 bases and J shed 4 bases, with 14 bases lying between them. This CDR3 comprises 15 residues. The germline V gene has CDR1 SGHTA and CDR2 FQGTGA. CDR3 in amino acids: CASSTATGFTGELFF. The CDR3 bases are TGTGCCAGCAGCACAGCCACAGGGTTCACCGGGGAGCTGTTTTTT.

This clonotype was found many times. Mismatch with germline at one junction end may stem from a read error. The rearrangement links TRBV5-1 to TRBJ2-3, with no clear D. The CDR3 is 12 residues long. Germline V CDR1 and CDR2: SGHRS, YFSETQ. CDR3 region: CASSFSTDTQYF. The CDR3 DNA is TGTGCCAGCAGCTTTAGCACAGATACGCAGTATTTT. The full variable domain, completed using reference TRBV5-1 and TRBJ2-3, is KAGVTQTPRYLIKTRGQQVTLSCSPISGHRSVSWYQQTPGQGLQFLFEYFSETQRNKGNFPGRFSGRQFSNSRSEMNVSTLELGDSALYLCASSFSTDTQYFGPGTRLTVL.

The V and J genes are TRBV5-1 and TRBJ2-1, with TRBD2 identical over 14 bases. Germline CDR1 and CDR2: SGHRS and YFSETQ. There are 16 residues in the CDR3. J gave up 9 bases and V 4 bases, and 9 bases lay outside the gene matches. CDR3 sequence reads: CASSHRLAGGVGEQFF. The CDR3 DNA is TGCGCCAGCAGCCACCGACTAGCGGGAGGGGTTGGTGAGCAGTTCTTC.

For the CDR3, the DNA is TGTGCCAGCAGCTTGCCGGGACTAGCGGGAGGTTCACGCGGGGGTGAGCAGTTCTTC. It encodes CASSLPGLAGGSRGGEQFF. The chain has TRBV7-9 and TRBJ2-1, with 15 nucleotides matching TRBD2. The V and J ends lost 3 bases and 9 bases, in that order; junction bases with no gene match: 15. Germline CDR1 SEHNR, CDR2 FQNEAQ (reference sequence). There are 19 residues in the CDR3. The whole variable domain, filled in from reference TRBV7-9 and TRBJ2-1, reads DTGVSQNPRHKITKRGQNVTFRCDPISEHNRLYWYRQTLGQGPEFLTYFQNEAQLEKSRLLSDRFSAERPKGSFSTLEIQRTEQGDSAMYLCASSLPGLAGGSRGGEQFFGPGTRLTVL.